This TCR beta chain was documented in a study of shared clonotypes between healthy human individuals. The CDR3 extends over 14 amino acids. Trimming removed 1 base from V and 4 bases from J, with 10 bases in between. CDR1 is SGHAT, CDR2 FQNNGV, per germline. Data came from immunoSEQ multiplex PCR; TCRdb stores just in-frame clones and leaves some out. The sample lists 650,000 to 800,000 clones, approximately 77% seen once, with around 1.8% in the top ten. The gene calls are TRBV11-2 and TRBJ1-1; the D gene is possibly TRBD1 (5 bases). Sequenced: memory CD4+ T cells sorted from blood. Subset noted: CD45RA-negative fraction. This sequence originates from a woman in her 30s in good health. CDR3 in amino acids: CASSLAGRATEAFF. The CDR3 DNA follows: TGTGCCAGCAGCTTAGCTGGCAGGGCCACTGAAGCTTTCTTT.